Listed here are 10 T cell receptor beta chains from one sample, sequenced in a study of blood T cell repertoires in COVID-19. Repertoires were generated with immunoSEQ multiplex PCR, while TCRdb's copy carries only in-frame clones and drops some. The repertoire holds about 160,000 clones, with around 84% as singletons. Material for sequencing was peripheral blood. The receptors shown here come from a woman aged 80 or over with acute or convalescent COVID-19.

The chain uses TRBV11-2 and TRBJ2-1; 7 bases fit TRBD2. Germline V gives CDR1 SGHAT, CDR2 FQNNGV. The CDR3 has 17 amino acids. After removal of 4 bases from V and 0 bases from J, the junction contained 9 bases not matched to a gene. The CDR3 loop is CASSSSLERGSYNEQFF. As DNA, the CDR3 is TGTGCCAGCAGCTCCTCCTTAGAGCGGGGCTCCTACAATGAGCAGTTCTTC.

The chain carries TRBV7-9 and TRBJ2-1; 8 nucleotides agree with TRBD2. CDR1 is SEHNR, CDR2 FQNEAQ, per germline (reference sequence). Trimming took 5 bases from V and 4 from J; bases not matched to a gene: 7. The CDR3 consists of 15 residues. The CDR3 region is CASSLLADRYNEQFF. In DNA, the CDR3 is TGTGCCAGCAGCCTACTAGCGGACCGATACAATGAGCAGTTCTTC.

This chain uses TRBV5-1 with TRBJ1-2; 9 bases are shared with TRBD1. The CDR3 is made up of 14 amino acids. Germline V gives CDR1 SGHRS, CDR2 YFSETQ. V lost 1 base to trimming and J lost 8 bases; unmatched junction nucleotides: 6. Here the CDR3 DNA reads TGCGCCAGCAGCTTGATACAGGGGGCTCAGGGCTACACCTTC. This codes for CASSLIQGAQGYTF.

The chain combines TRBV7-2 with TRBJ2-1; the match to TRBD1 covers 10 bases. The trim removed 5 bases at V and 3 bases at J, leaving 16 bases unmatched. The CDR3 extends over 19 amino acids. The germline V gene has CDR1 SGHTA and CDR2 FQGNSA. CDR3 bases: TGTGCCAGCAGCATGGACAGGGGGACTCTGGCTAGTGGCTACAATGAGCAGTTCTTC. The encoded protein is CASSMDRGTLASGYNEQFF.

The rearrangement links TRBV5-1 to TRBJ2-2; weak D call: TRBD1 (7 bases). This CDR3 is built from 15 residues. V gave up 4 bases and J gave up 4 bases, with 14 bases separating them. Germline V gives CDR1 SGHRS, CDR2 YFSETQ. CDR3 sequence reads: CASSLRQGGTGELFF. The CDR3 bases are TGCGCCAGCAGCCTTAGACAGGGAGGCACCGGGGAGCTGTTTTTT.

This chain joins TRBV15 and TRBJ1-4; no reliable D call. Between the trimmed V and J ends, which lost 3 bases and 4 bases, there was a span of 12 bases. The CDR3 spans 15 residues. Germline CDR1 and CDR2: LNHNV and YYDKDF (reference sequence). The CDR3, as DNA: TGTGCCACCAGCAGCGGCGGCAGCAGTAATGAAAAACTGTTTTTT. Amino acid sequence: CATSSGGSSNEKLFF.

The CDR3 region is CASSPGLGELFF. CDR3 sequence (DNA): TGTGCCAGCAGCCCGGGACTCGGGGAGCTGTTTTTT. J is TRBJ2-2 and V is TRBV7-2; weak D call: TRBD2 (6 bases). This CDR3 is 12 amino acids long. Trimming took off 5 bases at V and 7 bases at J, with 8 bases between the two ends. CDR1 is SGHTA and CDR2 is FQGNSA in the germline V gene.

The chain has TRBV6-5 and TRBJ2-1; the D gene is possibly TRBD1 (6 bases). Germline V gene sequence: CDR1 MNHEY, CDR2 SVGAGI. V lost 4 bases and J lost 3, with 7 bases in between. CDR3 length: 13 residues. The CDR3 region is CASSWDNYNEQFF. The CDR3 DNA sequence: TGTGCCAGCAGTTGGGACAACTACAATGAGCAGTTCTTC.

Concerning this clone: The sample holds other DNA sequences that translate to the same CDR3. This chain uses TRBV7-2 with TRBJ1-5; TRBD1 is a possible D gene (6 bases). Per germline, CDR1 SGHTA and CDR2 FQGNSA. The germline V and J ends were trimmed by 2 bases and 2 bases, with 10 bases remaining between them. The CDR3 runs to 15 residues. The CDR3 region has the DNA TGTGCCAGCAGCTTATTTAAGGGGGGCAATCAGCCCCAGCATTTT. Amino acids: CASSLFKGGNQPQHF. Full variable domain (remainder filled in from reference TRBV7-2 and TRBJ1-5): GAGVSQSPSNKVTEKGKDVELRCDPISGHTALYWYRQSLGQGLEFLIYFQGNSAPDKSGLPSDRFSAERTGGSVSTLTIQRTQQEDSAVYLCASSLFKGGNQPQHFGDGTRLSIL.

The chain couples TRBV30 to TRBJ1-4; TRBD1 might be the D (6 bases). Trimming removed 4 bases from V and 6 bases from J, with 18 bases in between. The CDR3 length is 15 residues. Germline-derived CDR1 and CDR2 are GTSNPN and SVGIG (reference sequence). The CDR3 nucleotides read TGTGCCTGGAAGTTTTGGCAGGGGTGGGATGAAAAACTGTTTTTT. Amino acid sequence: CAWKFWQGWDEKLFF.